The present TCR beta chain was sequenced within a study of blood T cell repertoires in COVID-19. At the level of the study: There were acute and convalescent COVID-19 samples, and they came from the United States, Italy and Spain. PBMCs, B-cell-depleted T cells, or T cells provided the cDNA or gDNA that made up the material.

Unmatched junction bases numbered 7, after V lost 5 bases and J lost 4 bases. This CDR3 contains 16 residues. The germline V gene encodes CDR1 SGDLS and CDR2 YYNGEE. Authors' methods: Estimated nucleated cell counts came from reference gene primer amplification. The repertoire was sequenced with immunoSEQ multiplex PCR; TCRdb's copy has only in-frame clones and lacks some. V, J and clone size are those of that table, while D and trimming were read from the DNA. Found here are roughly 75,000 clones, 80% to 90% of them singletons; the top ten hold roughly 18%. The sequence derives from a man aged 80 or over in a cohort sampled during active COVID-19. V usage is TRBV9 and J usage is TRBJ1-3, with 12 bases fitting TRBD1. Sequencing was done on a sample of peripheral blood. The CDR3 sequence is CASSETGTGGGNTIYF. CDR3 nucleotides: TGTGCCAGCAGTGAGACCGGGACAGGGGGCGGAAACACCATATATTTT.